The clone carrying this T cell receptor (beta chain) was observed a few times. Its antigen remains unidentified. Germline V gene data show CDR1 as LGHDT and CDR2 as YNNKEL (reference sequence). The CDR3 has 15 amino acids. V shed 2 bases and J shed 5 bases, with 13 bases lying between them. The sample originates from a study of blood T cells in healthy people across ages. Study-level information: The capture of about one barcoded beta molecule per two T cells was achieved by template switching. Study-level results: Observed TCR beta diversity per million T cells went down as age went up. This fall followed a roughly linear course with age.

Peripheral blood samples of roughly 9.9 milliliters were drawn from each donor. Together with a sample-barcoded 5' primer, a J-beta primer mix was included in a second PCR lasting roughly 6 to 12 cycles. Each single sample gave us at least 3 million CDR3-containing paired-end reads. Each CDR3 protein is one row after TCRdb ran MiXCR on the 5' RACE reads. The sample includes about 1.7 million distinct CDR3 sequences, 28% seen only once; the top ten take 7% to 9%. The source is a woman younger than 45 in good health. The chain has TRBV3-1 and TRBJ2-1; D gene uncertain. Source material: blood. Here the CDR3 DNA reads TGTGCCAGCAGCCAATCGGACCTCTTAGACAATGAGCAGTTCTTC. As protein: CASSQSDLLDNEQFF.